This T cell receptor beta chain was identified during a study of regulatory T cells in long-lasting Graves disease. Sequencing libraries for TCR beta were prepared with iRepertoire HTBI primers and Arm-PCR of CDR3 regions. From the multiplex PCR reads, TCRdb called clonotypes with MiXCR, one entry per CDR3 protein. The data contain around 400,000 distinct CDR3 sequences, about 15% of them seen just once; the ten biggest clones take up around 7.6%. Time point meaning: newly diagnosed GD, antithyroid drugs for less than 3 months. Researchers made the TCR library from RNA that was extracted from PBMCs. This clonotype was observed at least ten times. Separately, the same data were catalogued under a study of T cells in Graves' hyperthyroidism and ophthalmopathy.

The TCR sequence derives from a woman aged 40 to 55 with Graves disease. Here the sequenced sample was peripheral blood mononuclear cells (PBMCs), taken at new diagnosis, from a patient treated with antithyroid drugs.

The CDR3 loop reads CATGSGGGTDTQYF. CDR3 bases: TGTGCCACAGGCAGCGGAGGGGGCACAGATACGCAGTATTTT. The chain joins TRBV12-3 or TRBV12-4 to TRBJ2-3; possibly TRBD2 for D (6 bases). The V and J ends lost 10 bases and 1 base respectively, with 15 bases between them. The CDR3 is 14 amino acids.